Shown below are 22 T cell receptor beta chains from a single sample sequenced in a study of T-cell reconstitution after alpha-beta-depleted transplantation in children. The TCRbeta library incorporated unique molecular identifiers. One entry per CDR3 protein results from TCRdb running MiXCR on the PCR reads. This table has over 200,000 distinct CDR3 sequences, around 9.5% appearing once. This specimen consisted of PBMCs from the stem cell graft donor, obtained from the stem cell graft. The receptors stem from a human donor who donated a stem cell graft to a child with acute lymphoblastic leukemia.

In its sample, this clonotype was seen many times. In DNA, the CDR3 is TGTGCCAGCAGGGAGTCGGGGGGACCGAACACCGGGGAGCTGTTTTTT. Translation gives CASRESGGPNTGELFF. The V and J genes are TRBV7-9 and TRBJ2-2, with 7 positions matching TRBD2. Losses at the gene ends were 6 bases for V and 0 bases for J; bases not matched to a gene: 7. This CDR3 is 16 amino acids long. The germline V gene encodes CDR1 SEHNR and CDR2 FQNEAQ (reference sequence).

The chain joins TRBV7-2 to TRBJ2-5; TRBD1 matches at 7 bases. Germline values: CDR1 SGHTA, CDR2 FQGNSA. The CDR3 has 13 residues. After removal of 5 bases from V and 2 bases from J, the junction contained 2 bases not matched to a gene. Here the CDR3 reads CASSGQVQETQYF. The CDR3 bases are TGTGCCAGCAGCGGACAGGTTCAAGAGACCCAGTACTTC.

This clonotype was recorded many times. The chain employs TRBV5-1 and TRBJ2-5; TRBD1 aligns across 8 bases. The CDR3 consists of 14 residues. Unmatched junction bases numbered 5, after V lost 4 bases and J lost 3 bases. Germline CDR1 SGHRS, CDR2 YFSETQ. The CDR3 bases are TGCGCCAGCAGCGTGGACAGGGCCGAAGAGACCCAGTACTTC. Translating gives CASSVDRAEETQYF.

This clonotype appeared many times. The rearrangement links TRBV7-2 to TRBJ2-3, with 9 bases fitting TRBD2. Germline V gives CDR1 SGHTA, CDR2 FQGNSA. The V and J ends lost 2 bases and 1 base, in that order; junction bases with no gene match: 10. The CDR3 consists of 18 residues. CDR3 nucleotide sequence: TGTGCCAGCAGCTTAAGGTTTGGGAGCGGGGGGCGCACAGATACGCAGTATTTT. This codes for CASSLRFGSGGRTDTQYF.

This clonotype was observed a handful of times. The rearrangement joins TRBV15 to TRBJ2-1; no clear D. Germline V gives CDR1 LNHNV, CDR2 YYDKDF (reference sequence). Trimming took off 5 bases at V and 4 bases at J, with 9 bases between the two ends. CDR3 length: 13 residues. The CDR3 DNA follows: TGTGCCACCAGCCGTGGCTTTTACAATGAGCAGTTCTTC. It translates to CATSRGFYNEQFF. The full variable domain, completed using reference TRBV15 and TRBJ2-1, is DAMVIQNPRYQVTQFGKPVTLSCSQTLNHNVMYWYQQKSSQAPKLLFHYYDKDFNNEADTPDNFQSRRPNTSFCFLDIRSPGLGDTAMYLCATSRGFYNEQFFGPGTRLTVL.

This clonotype came up a few times. J is TRBJ1-2 and V is TRBV20-1; D uncertain. V lost 6 bases and J 3 bases, leaving 5 bases between the germline ends. CDR3 size: 10 residues. CDR1 DFQATT and CDR2 SNEGSKA come from the germline V gene (reference sequence). CDR3 bases: TGCAGTGCCGGGGACTATGGCTACACCTTC. Its translation: CSAGDYGYTF.

This clonotype has at least ten counts. The V and J genes are TRBV29-1 and TRBJ2-3; D may correspond to TRBD1 or TRBD2 (5 bases each). The germline gives CDR1 SQVTM, CDR2 ANQGSEA. The CDR3 runs to 14 residues. The V gene lost 8 bases and the J gene lost 6 bases, with 21 bases spanning the gap. The CDR3 region has the DNA TGCAGCTTATCCCAGTTGGGGGAACTGGATACGCAGTATTTT. It encodes CSLSQLGELDTQYF.

In its sample, this clonotype was seen many times. The chain uses TRBV7-8 and TRBJ2-2, with 8 bases lining up with TRBD1. After removal of 2 bases from V and 2 bases from J, the junction contained 4 bases not matched to a gene. CDR3 size: 16 residues. Per germline, CDR1 SGHVS and CDR2 FQNEAQ. Here the CDR3 reads CASSLTGQVNTGELFF. The CDR3 bases are TGTGCCAGCAGCTTAACGGGACAGGTTAACACCGGGGAGCTGTTTTTT.

This chain uses TRBV27 with TRBJ2-2; TRBD2 aligns across 9 bases. The CDR3 length is 17 residues. Germline V CDR1 and CDR2: MNHEY, SMNVEV (reference sequence). The trim removed 6 bases at V and 1 base at J, leaving 9 bases unmatched. The CDR3 bases are TGTGCCAGCAGCAACTTACTTAGCGGGGGGAACACCGGGGAGCTGTTTTTT. Its translation: CASSNLLSGGNTGELFF.

The V and J genes are TRBV2 and TRBJ2-3; D ambiguous. With 6 bases removed from V and 4 bases from J, the gap between germline ends came to 14 bases. Per the germline V gene, CDR1 is SNHLY and CDR2 is FYNNEI. This CDR3 has 14 amino acids. The DNA of the CDR3 is TGTGCCAGCAGCGCTACACTGGCGGCAGATACGCAGTATTTT. Encoded protein: CASSATLAADTQYF.

This clonotype was detected a few times. This chain uses TRBV2 with TRBJ2-5; TRBD1 is a possible D gene (5 bases). V was cut by 3 bases and J by 5 bases, with 10 bases left in between. This CDR3 spans 13 amino acids. Per the germline V gene, CDR1 is SNHLY and CDR2 is FYNNEI. This chain's CDR3 is CASSDLGVETQYF. Written as DNA, the CDR3 is TGTGCCAGCAGTGACTTAGGGGTGGAGACCCAGTACTTC. The full variable domain, with the rest looked up from reference TRBV2 and TRBJ2-5, is EPEVTQTPSHQVTQMGQEVILRCVPISNHLYFYWYRQILGQKVEFLVSFYNNEISEKSEIFDDQFSVERPDGSNFTLKIRSTKLEDSAMYFCASSDLGVETQYFGPGTRLLVL.

This clonotype has ten or more counts. V and J are TRBV10-1 and TRBJ2-1, with TRBD2 identical over 11 bases. Trimming took 0 bases from V and 4 from J; bases not matched to a gene: 5. From germline, CDR1 is WNHNN and CDR2 SYGVQD (reference sequence). CDR3 length equals 17 residues. The chain's CDR3 is CASSESASGGPYNEQFF. CDR3 nucleotide sequence: TGCGCCAGCAGTGAGTCGGCTAGCGGGGGGCCTTACAATGAGCAGTTCTTC.

In this sample, this clonotype turned up many times. One end of the junction fails to match germline, which may point to a read error. The chain employs TRBV3-1 and TRBJ2-7; TRBD2 aligns across 7 bases. The CDR3 totals 15 residues. Germline CDR1 LGHDT, CDR2 YNNKEL (reference sequence). The CDR3 sequence: CASSPQRDLTVRREF. In DNA, the CDR3 is TGTGCCAGCAGCCCCCAGCGGGATCTAACGGTGAGAAGAGAATTC.

The rearrangement uses TRBV27 and TRBJ2-3; TRBD2 aligns across 7 bases. Unmatched junction bases numbered 13, after V lost 5 bases and J lost 5 bases. CDR1 and CDR2 (germline): MNHEY, SMNVEV (reference sequence). This CDR3 has 16 amino acids. The CDR3: CASSPSGGNVGDTQYF. CDR3 DNA sequence: TGTGCCAGCAGTCCTTCCGGGGGGAATGTTGGAGATACGCAGTATTTT.

This clonotype showed up many times. V and J are TRBV6-2 or TRBV6-3 and TRBJ1-1; D may be TRBD1 (5 bases). Trimming took 0 bases from V and 1 from J, leaving 15 bases between them. The CDR3 contains 17 residues. Germline assignment: CDR1 MNHEY and CDR2 SVGEGT. As DNA, the CDR3 is TGTGCCAGCAGTTACTCGAGCGGTCCGGGACCGAACACTGAAGCTTTCTTT. Protein sequence: CASSYSSGPGPNTEAFF.

At least ten counts were recorded for this clonotype. DNA of the CDR3: TGTGCCAGCAGCTTATCCCTAGCGGGGGGAGATGAGCAGTTCTTC. Its protein is CASSLSLAGGDEQFF. The V and J genes are TRBV7-8 and TRBJ2-1; 11 nucleotides match TRBD2. J gave up 8 bases and V 2 bases, and 5 bases lay outside the gene matches. CDR3 size: 15 residues. CDR1 and CDR2 from the germline V gene are SGHVS and FQNEAQ. Variable domain in full (rest from reference TRBV7-8 and TRBJ2-1): GAGVSQSPRYKVAKRGQDVALRCDPISGHVSLFWYQQALGQGPEFLTYFQNEAQLDKSGLPSDRFFAERPEGSVSTLKIQRTQQEDSAVYLCASSLSLAGGDEQFFGPGTRLTVL.

This clonotype has only a few counts. The chain carries TRBV5-1 and TRBJ2-7; D unclear. Germline V CDR1 and CDR2: SGHRS, YFSETQ. Trimming left V 0 bases short and J 3 bases short, with 10 bases between. The CDR3 spans 14 residues. CDR3 region: CASSLEFKVYEQYF. The CDR3 nucleotides read TGCGCCAGCAGCTTGGAGTTTAAGGTCTACGAGCAGTACTTC.

J is TRBJ2-3 and V is TRBV18, with D possibly TRBD1 on 5 matching bases. This CDR3 is 14 amino acids long. The germline V gene encodes CDR1 KGHSH and CDR2 LQKENI. V was clipped by 4 bases and J by 4 bases, with 12 bases between them. Here the CDR3 reads CASSQGIRPDTQYF. The DNA for the CDR3 is TGTGCCAGCTCACAGGGGATTCGTCCAGATACGCAGTATTTT.

This clonotype was picked up many times. The genes are TRBV24-1 and TRBJ2-5; D perhaps matches TRBD2 (6 bases). The ends were cut back, 3 bases at V and 5 bases at J, with 15 bases in the middle. There are 15 residues in the CDR3. Germline CDR1 reads KGHDR; CDR2 reads SFDVKD. The CDR3: CATSDPRGAGETQYF. CDR3 coding DNA: TGTGCCACCAGTGATCCCCGCGGGGCGGGGGAGACCCAGTACTTC.

This clonotype was picked up many times. The chain employs TRBV11-2 and TRBJ2-3; 10 nucleotides agree with TRBD2. The germline V gene encodes CDR1 SGHAT and CDR2 FQNNGV. V dropped 7 bases and J dropped 4; count of bases not matched to a gene: 11. The CDR3 is 16 residues long. The CDR3 is CASTEGSGGAADTQYF. CDR3 DNA sequence: TGTGCCAGCACCGAAGGGAGCGGGGGGGCCGCAGATACGCAGTATTTT.

In its sample, this clonotype was seen many times. The chain combines TRBV4-3 with TRBJ1-4, with D uncertain. This CDR3 spans 15 amino acids. Trimming took 2 bases from V and 3 from J, leaving 10 bases between them. CDR1 and CDR2 from the germline V gene are LGHNA and YSLEER. CDR3 sequence: CASSQMSGANEKLFF. The DNA of the CDR3 is TGCGCCAGCAGCCAAATGTCTGGGGCTAATGAAAAACTGTTTTTT.

This clonotype showed up many times. V and J are TRBV5-5 and TRBJ2-3, with a tentative D call TRBD2 (7 bases). CDR1 is SGHKS, CDR2 YYEKEE, per germline (reference sequence). This CDR3 has 16 residues. Between the trimmed V and J ends, which lost 4 bases and 3 bases, there was a span of 18 bases. The DNA for the CDR3 is TGTGCCAGCAGCATACACCGGGGGGCCCGGACAGATACGCAGTATTTT. Amino acid sequence: CASSIHRGARTDTQYF.